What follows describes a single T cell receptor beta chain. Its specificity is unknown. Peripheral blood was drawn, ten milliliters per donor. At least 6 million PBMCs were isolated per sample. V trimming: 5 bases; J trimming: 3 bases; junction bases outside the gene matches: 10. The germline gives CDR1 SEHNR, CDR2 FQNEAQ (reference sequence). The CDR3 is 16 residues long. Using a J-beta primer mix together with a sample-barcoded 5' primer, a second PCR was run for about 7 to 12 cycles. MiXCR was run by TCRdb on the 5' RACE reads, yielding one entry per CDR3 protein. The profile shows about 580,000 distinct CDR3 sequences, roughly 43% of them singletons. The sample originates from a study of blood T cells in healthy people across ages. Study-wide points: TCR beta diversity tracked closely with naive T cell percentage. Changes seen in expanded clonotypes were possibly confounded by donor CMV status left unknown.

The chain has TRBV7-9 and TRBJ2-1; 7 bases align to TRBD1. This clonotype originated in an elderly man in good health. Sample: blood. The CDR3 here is CASSTTGAQLYNEQFF. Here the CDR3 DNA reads TGTGCCAGCAGCACTACAGGGGCTCAACTCTACAATGAGCAGTTCTTC.